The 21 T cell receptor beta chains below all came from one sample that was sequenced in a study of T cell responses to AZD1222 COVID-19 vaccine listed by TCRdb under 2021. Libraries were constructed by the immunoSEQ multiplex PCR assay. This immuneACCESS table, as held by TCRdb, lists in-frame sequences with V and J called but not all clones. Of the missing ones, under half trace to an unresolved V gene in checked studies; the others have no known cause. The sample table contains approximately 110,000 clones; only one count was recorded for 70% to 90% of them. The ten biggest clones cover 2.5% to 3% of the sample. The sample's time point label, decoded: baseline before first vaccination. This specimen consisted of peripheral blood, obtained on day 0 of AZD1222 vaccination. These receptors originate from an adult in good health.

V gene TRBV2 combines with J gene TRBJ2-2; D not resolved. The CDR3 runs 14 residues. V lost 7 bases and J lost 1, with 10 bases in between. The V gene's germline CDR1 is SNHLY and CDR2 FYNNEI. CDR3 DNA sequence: TGTGCCAGCACCGGCAACAGGAACACCGGGGAGCTGTTTTTT. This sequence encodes CASTGNRNTGELFF. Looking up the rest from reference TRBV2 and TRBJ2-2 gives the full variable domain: EPEVTQTPSHQVTQMGQEVILRCVPISNHLYFYWYRQILGQKVEFLVSFYNNEISEKSEIFDDQFSVERPDGSNFTLKIRSTKLEDSAMYFCASTGNRNTGELFFGEGSRLTVL.

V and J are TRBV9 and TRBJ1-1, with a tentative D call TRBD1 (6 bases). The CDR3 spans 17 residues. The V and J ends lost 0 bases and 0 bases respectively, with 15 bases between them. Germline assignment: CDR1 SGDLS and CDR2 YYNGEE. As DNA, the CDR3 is TGTGCCAGCAGCGTAGGTTTCCGGGGACATTTGAACACTGAAGCTTTCTTT. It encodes CASSVGFRGHLNTEAFF.

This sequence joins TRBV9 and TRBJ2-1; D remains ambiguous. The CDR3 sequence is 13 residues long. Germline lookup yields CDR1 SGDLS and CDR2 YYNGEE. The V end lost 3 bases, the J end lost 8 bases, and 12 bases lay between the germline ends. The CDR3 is CASSADLGDEQFF. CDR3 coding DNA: TGTGCCAGCAGCGCAGATTTGGGCGATGAGCAGTTCTTC.

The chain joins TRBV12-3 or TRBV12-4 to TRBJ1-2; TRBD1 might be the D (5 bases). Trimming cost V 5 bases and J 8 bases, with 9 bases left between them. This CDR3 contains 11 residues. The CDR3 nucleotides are TGTGCCAGCAGTGGGACGGGGGGCTACACCTTC. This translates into CASSGTGGYTF.

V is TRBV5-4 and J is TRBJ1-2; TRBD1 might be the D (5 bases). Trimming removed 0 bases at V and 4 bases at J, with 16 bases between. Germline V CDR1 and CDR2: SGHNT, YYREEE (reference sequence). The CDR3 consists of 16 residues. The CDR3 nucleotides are TGTGCCAGCAGCTTGGCCACGGTCCGGCAGGGCTATGGCTACACCTTC. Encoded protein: CASSLATVRQGYGYTF.

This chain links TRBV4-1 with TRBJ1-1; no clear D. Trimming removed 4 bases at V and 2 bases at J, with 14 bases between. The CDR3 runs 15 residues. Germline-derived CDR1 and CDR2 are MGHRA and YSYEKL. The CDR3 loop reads CASSPEFGLNTEAFF. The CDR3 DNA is TGCGCCAGCAGCCCAGAGTTCGGGCTTAACACTGAAGCTTTCTTT.

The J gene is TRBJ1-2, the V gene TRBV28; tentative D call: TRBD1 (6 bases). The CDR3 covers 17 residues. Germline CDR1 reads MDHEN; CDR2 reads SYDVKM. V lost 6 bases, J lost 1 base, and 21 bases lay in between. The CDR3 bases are TGTGCCAGCAGCAGATACAGGGCCATACTTGATAACTATGGCTACACCTTC. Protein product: CASSRYRAILDNYGYTF.

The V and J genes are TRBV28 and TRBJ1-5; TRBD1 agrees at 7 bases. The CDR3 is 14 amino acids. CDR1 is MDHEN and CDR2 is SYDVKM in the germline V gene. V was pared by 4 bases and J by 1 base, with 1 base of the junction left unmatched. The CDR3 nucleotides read TGTGCCAGCAGTTGGACAGGCAGCAATCAGCCCCAGCATTTT. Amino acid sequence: CASSWTGSNQPQHF.

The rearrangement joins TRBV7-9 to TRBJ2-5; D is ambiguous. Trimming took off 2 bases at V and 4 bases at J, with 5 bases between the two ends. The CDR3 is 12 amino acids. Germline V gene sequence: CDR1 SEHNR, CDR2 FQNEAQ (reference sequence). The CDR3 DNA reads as TGTGCCAGCAGCTTAACATCAGAGACCCAGTACTTC. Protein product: CASSLTSETQYF. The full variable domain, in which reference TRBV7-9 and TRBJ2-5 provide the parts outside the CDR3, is DTGVSQNPRHKITKRGQNVTFRCDPISEHNRLYWYRQTLGQGPEFLTYFQNEAQLEKSRLLSDRFSAERPKGSFSTLEIQRTEQGDSAMYLCASSLTSETQYFGPGTRLLVL.

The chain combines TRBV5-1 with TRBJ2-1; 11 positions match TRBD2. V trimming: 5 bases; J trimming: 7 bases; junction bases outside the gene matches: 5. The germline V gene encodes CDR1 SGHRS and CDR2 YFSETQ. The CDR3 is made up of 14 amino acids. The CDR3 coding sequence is TGCGCCAGCAGATTATGGACTAGCGGGAATGAGCAGTTCTTC. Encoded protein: CASRLWTSGNEQFF.

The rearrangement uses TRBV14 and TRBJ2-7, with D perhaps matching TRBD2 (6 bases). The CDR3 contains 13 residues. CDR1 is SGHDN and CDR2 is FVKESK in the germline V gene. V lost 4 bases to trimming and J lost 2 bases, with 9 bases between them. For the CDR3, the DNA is TGTGCCAGCAGCCTAGCGGTAACCTACGAGCAGTACTTC. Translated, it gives CASSLAVTYEQYF.

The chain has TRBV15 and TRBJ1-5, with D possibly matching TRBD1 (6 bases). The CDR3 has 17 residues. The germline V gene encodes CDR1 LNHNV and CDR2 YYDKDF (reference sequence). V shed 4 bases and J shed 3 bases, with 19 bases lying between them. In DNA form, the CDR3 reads TGTGCCACCAGCATACAGATCACACAGGGAAACAATCAGCCCCAGCATTTT. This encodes CATSIQITQGNNQPQHF. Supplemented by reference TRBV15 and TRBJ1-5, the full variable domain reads DAMVIQNPRYQVTQFGKPVTLSCSQTLNHNVMYWYQQKSSQAPKLLFHYYDKDFNNEADTPDNFQSRRPNTSFCFLDIRSPGLGDTAMYLCATSIQITQGNNQPQHFGDGTRLSIL.

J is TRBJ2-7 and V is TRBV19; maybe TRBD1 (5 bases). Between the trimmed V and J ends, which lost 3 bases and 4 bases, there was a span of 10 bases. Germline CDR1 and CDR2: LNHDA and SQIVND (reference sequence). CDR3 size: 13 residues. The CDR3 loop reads CASSIQGPYEQYF. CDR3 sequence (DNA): TGTGCCAGTAGTATCCAGGGTCCGTACGAGCAGTACTTC.

The CDR3 spells CASSSTSGGYREKLFF. CDR3 DNA: TGTGCCAGCAGCTCCACTTCGGGGGGATATCGTGAAAAACTGTTTTTT. V is TRBV7-9 and J is TRBJ1-4; possible D gene TRBD1, 5 bases. Germline CDR1 reads SEHNR; CDR2 reads FQNEAQ (reference sequence). The CDR3 contains 16 residues. V gave up 4 bases and J gave up 7 bases, with 19 bases separating them. Using reference TRBV7-9 and TRBJ1-4 for the parts outside the CDR3, the full variable domain is DTGVSQNPRHKITKRGQNVTFRCDPISEHNRLYWYRQTLGQGPEFLTYFQNEAQLEKSRLLSDRFSAERPKGSFSTLEIQRTEQGDSAMYLCASSSTSGGYREKLFFGSGTQLSVL.

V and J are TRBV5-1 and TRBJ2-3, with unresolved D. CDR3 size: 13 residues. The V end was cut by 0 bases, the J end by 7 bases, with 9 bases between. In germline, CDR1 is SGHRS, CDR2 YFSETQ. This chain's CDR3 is CASSLVPENTQYF. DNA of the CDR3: TGCGCCAGCAGCTTGGTCCCTGAAAATACGCAGTATTTT.

DNA for the CDR3: TGTGCCAGTAGTATAGGAGCAGGGAGGACTGAAGCTTTCTTT. This codes for CASSIGAGRTEAFF. This rearrangement joins TRBV19 to TRBJ1-1, with a possible D match to TRBD1 (5 bases). V shed 1 base and J shed 5 bases, with 11 bases lying between them. The CDR3 has 14 amino acids. Germline CDR1 LNHDA, CDR2 SQIVND (reference sequence). The whole variable domain, filled in from reference TRBV19 and TRBJ1-1, reads DGGITQSPKYLFRKEGQNVTLSCEQNLNHDAMYWYRQDPGQGLRLIYYSQIVNDFQKGDIAEGYSVSREKKESFPLTVTSAQKNPTAFYLCASSIGAGRTEAFFGQGTRLTVV.

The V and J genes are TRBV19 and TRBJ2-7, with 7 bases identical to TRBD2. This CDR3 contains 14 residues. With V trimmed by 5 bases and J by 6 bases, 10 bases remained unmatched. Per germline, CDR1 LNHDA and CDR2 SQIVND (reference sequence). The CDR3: CASSLRGGSGEQYF. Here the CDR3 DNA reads TGTGCCAGTAGTTTACGGGGCGGGAGCGGCGAGCAGTACTTC.

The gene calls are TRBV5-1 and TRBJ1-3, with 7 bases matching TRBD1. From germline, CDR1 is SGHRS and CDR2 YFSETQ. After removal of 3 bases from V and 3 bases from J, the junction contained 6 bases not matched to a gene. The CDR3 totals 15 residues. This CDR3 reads CASSSDREGGNTIYF. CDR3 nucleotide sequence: TGCGCCAGCAGCTCCGACAGGGAAGGTGGAAACACCATATATTTT.

The chain's CDR3 is CASSIGYGSGNTIYF. The CDR3 DNA follows: TGTGCCAGTAGTATCGGATACGGATCTGGAAACACCATATATTTT. The chain uses TRBV19 and TRBJ1-3; D is unclear. The germline V gene has CDR1 LNHDA and CDR2 SQIVND (reference sequence). The CDR3 sequence is 15 residues long. V lost 3 bases and J lost 1, with 10 bases in between.

In DNA form, the CDR3 reads TGTGCCAGCAGCTTAGCAGGGTACTCCCTCAATGAGCAGTTCTTC. It encodes CASSLAGYSLNEQFF. This chain uses TRBV11-2 with TRBJ2-1; D is possibly TRBD1 (5 bases). The CDR3 length is 15 residues. V lost 1 base and J 6 bases, leaving 13 bases between the germline ends. The V gene's germline CDR1 is SGHAT and CDR2 FQNNGV.

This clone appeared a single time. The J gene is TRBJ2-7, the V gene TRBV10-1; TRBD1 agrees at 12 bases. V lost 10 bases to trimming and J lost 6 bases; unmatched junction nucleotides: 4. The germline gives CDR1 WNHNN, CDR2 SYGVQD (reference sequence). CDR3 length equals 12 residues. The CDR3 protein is CATGTGGGEQYF. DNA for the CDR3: TGCGCCACAGGGACAGGGGGCGGCGAGCAGTACTTC.